The 23 T cell receptor beta chains in this list originate from one sample, sequenced in a study of cytomegalovirus exposure and HLA in healthy donors. A multiplex PCR was run with 60 Vbeta primers and 13 Jbeta primers. Using immunoSEQ multiplex PCR, the repertoire was profiled, and TCRdb retains in-frame clones only, with some absent. The sample consists of 150,000 to 200,000 clones, roughly 73% of them appearing once. The source material was PBMCs. The receptors were gathered from a female donor in good health and CMV-seronegative.

This clone was detected once. V is TRBV9 and J is TRBJ2-7; tentative D call: TRBD1 (5 bases). There are 15 residues in the CDR3. Germline loops: CDR1 SGDLS, CDR2 YYNGEE. The germline V and J ends were trimmed by 2 bases and 2 bases, with 14 bases remaining between them. This chain's CDR3 is CASSVLAGLTYEQYF. Written as DNA, the CDR3 is TGTGCCAGCAGCGTTTTGGCAGGGTTGACCTACGAGCAGTACTTC. Full variable domain (remainder filled in from reference TRBV9 and TRBJ2-7): DSGVTQTPKHLITATGQRVTLRCSPRSGDLSVYWYQQSLDQGLQFLIQYYNGEERAKGNILERFSAQQFPDLHSELNLSSLELGDSALYFCASSVLAGLTYEQYFGPGTRLTVT.

V and J are TRBV15 and TRBJ1-1; TRBD1 matches at 11 bases. Trimming cost V 5 bases and J 7 bases; bases outside gene matches: 6. Germline V gene sequence: CDR1 LNHNV, CDR2 YYDKDF (reference sequence). This CDR3 is built from 14 residues. The CDR3 is CATSDGQGAFEAFF. The CDR3 DNA sequence: TGTGCCACCAGCGACGGACAGGGGGCGTTTGAAGCTTTCTTT.

The V call is TRBV4-1, the J call TRBJ2-2; perhaps TRBD1 as D (5 bases). Trimming left V 1 base short and J 2 bases short, with 11 bases between. CDR1 is MGHRA, CDR2 YSYEKL, per germline. The CDR3 length is 16 residues. DNA for the CDR3: TGCGCCAGCAGCCAAGTGCGCGGACAAAACACCGGGGAGCTGTTTTTT. Encoded protein: CASSQVRGQNTGELFF.

This clone was observed a handful of times. The rearrangement uses TRBV7-9 and TRBJ1-5; a possible D gene is TRBD1 (5 bases). Trimming shortened V by 5 bases and J by 3 bases, and 11 bases separated the two germline ends. The CDR3 has 14 residues. Germline values: CDR1 SEHNR, CDR2 FQNEAQ (reference sequence). The CDR3 protein is CASSPQGANQPQHF. The CDR3 DNA reads as TGTGCCAGCAGCCCCCAGGGTGCCAATCAGCCCCAGCATTTT.

The gene calls are TRBV5-1 and TRBJ1-3, with 9 bases lining up with TRBD1. V dropped 5 bases and J dropped 0; count of bases not matched to a gene: 6. The CDR3 spans 16 residues. The V gene's germline CDR1 is SGHRS and CDR2 YFSETQ. The CDR3 is CASSPGQGSSGNTIYF. CDR3 nucleotides: TGCGCCAGCAGTCCGGGACAGGGCTCCTCTGGAAACACCATATATTTT.

This clone appeared a single time. The CDR3 bases are TGTGCCAGCAGCTTAGAATTGCGGGAGGACAATGAGCAGTTCTTC. Translated: CASSLELREDNEQFF. This chain joins TRBV7-2 and TRBJ2-1; 8 bases are a match to TRBD2. The CDR3 length is 15 residues. With 1 base clipped from V and 5 bases from J, the junction kept 4 bases outside the gene matches. Germline values: CDR1 SGHTA, CDR2 FQGNSA.

This chain joins TRBV27 and TRBJ2-7, with a possible D match to TRBD1 (6 bases). The CDR3 covers 13 residues. The V gene lost 6 bases and the J gene lost 1 base, with 10 bases spanning the gap. Germline V gene data show CDR1 as MNHEY and CDR2 as SMNVEV (reference sequence). DNA of the CDR3: TGTGCCAGCAGACCGGGACAATCCTACGAGCAGTACTTC. It yields the protein CASRPGQSYEQYF.

The chain joins TRBV29-1 to TRBJ2-3, with TRBD2 identical over 10 bases. Trimming took 4 bases from V and 3 from J; bases not matched to a gene: 1. The CDR3 loop spans 13 amino acids. The germline V gene encodes CDR1 SQVTM and CDR2 ANQGSEA. The CDR3 sequence: CSVGGLATDTQYF. CDR3 coding DNA: TGCAGCGTTGGGGGACTAGCGACAGATACGCAGTATTTT.

This clone was detected a few times. This rearrangement joins TRBV7-9 to TRBJ1-1, with D possibly being TRBD1 (6 bases). The CDR3 is made up of 14 amino acids. The germline CDR1 and CDR2 sequences are SEHNR and FQNEAQ (reference sequence). The V and J ends lost 5 bases and 4 bases respectively, with 14 bases between them. CDR3 residues: CASSVSGVGTEAFF. The CDR3 nucleotides are TGTGCCAGCAGCGTCTCAGGGGTGGGCACTGAAGCTTTCTTT.

The chain joins TRBV15 to TRBJ1-2, with a weak D call TRBD1 (5 bases). CDR3 length: 20 residues. The V gene's germline CDR1 is LNHNV and CDR2 YYDKDF (reference sequence). Trimming removed 0 bases from V and 6 bases from J, with 29 bases in between. The CDR3 protein is CATSRDLNPPIRGGGDGYTF. The CDR3 coding sequence is TGTGCCACCAGCAGAGACTTAAATCCCCCAATACGGGGGGGAGGGGATGGCTACACCTTC.

The chain links TRBV28 to TRBJ2-3, with 7 nucleotides matching TRBD1. The V and J ends lost 4 bases and 1 base, in that order; junction bases with no gene match: 2. This CDR3 is 14 amino acids long. The germline V gene has CDR1 MDHEN and CDR2 SYDVKM. The chain's CDR3 is CASSSGGRTDTQYF. The CDR3 region has the DNA TGTGCCAGCAGTTCAGGGGGACGCACAGATACGCAGTATTTT.

This clone came up a few times. The CDR3 spells CASSKLTGARYGYTF. CDR3 DNA sequence: TGTGCCAGTAGCAAGCTAACTGGGGCGCGGTATGGCTACACCTTC. The chain joins TRBV19 to TRBJ1-2, with D perhaps TRBD1 (5 bases). The V gene's germline CDR1 is LNHDA and CDR2 SQIVND (reference sequence). The germline V and J ends were trimmed by 6 bases and 5 bases, with 19 bases remaining between them. The CDR3 sequence is 15 residues long.

The V call is TRBV19, the J call TRBJ1-4; 9 positions agree with TRBD1. V lost 5 bases, J lost 8 bases, and 12 bases stayed unmatched. Germline V gene sequence: CDR1 LNHDA, CDR2 SQIVND (reference sequence). The CDR3 loop spans 16 amino acids. Written as DNA, the CDR3 is TGTGCCAGTAGTCCCCAAAGGGACAGGGATGACGAAAAACTGTTTTTT. Its translation: CASSPQRDRDDEKLFF.

The chain couples TRBV11-2 to TRBJ2-7, with 12 bases aligning to TRBD2. The junction had 5 bases not matched to a gene; V was cut back by 6 bases and J by 5 bases. Germline V lookup: CDR1 SGHAT, CDR2 FQNNGV. The CDR3 consists of 14 residues. This CDR3 reads CASRLAGGYDEQYF. As DNA, the CDR3 is TGTGCCAGCAGACTAGCGGGGGGCTACGACGAGCAGTACTTC.

The gene calls are TRBV18 and TRBJ1-2; D remains ambiguous. V shed 2 bases and J shed 2 bases, with 12 bases lying between them. This CDR3 has 15 amino acids. CDR1 KGHSH and CDR2 LQKENI come from the germline V gene. The CDR3 DNA sequence: TGTGCCAGCTCACCAATAACAGAAACAAACTATGGCTACACCTTC. Encoded protein: CASSPITETNYGYTF.

This chain connects TRBV28 to TRBJ1-1; TRBD1 might be the D (6 bases). The CDR3 runs to 15 residues. V dropped 5 bases and J dropped 0 bases, with 13 bases sitting between them. Germline V lookup: CDR1 MDHEN, CDR2 SYDVKM. DNA of the CDR3: TGTGCCAGCAGTCTCCCTGGACAGATGAACACTGAAGCTTTCTTT. Translation: CASSLPGQMNTEAFF.

The chain is built from TRBV7-3 and TRBJ1-1; D might be TRBD1 (5 bases). Trimming took 3 bases from V and 2 from J, leaving 7 bases between them. Germline V gene sequence: CDR1 SGHTA, CDR2 FQGTGA. The CDR3 sequence is 13 residues long. The CDR3 nucleotides read TGTGCCAGCAGCTTGGGGCACAACACTGAAGCTTTCTTT. This translates into CASSLGHNTEAFF.

V usage is TRBV7-2 and J usage is TRBJ1-2; the match to TRBD1 covers 8 bases. Losses at the gene ends were 0 bases for V and 7 bases for J; bases not matched to a gene: 1. The CDR3 has 13 residues. Germline V gene lookup returns CDR1 SGHTA and CDR2 FQGNSA. CDR3 in amino acids: CASSLATGAGYTF. The CDR3 nucleotides read TGTGCCAGCAGCTTAGCGACAGGGGCTGGCTACACCTTC.

The genes are TRBV30 and TRBJ2-7; 7 bases map to TRBD2. The germline CDR1 and CDR2 sequences are GTSNPN and SVGIG (reference sequence). Trimming removed 5 bases from V and 1 base from J; junction bases left unmatched: 8. The CDR3 extends over 14 amino acids. CDR3 nucleotide sequence: TGTGCCTGGGGCCTAGCGGAGTATTCCTACGAGCAGTACTTC. Translated, it gives CAWGLAEYSYEQYF.

The chain employs TRBV5-6 and TRBJ2-3, with 9 nucleotides matching TRBD2. Trimming removed 4 bases from V and 6 bases from J; junction bases left unmatched: 12. Germline V gene data show CDR1 as SGHDT and CDR2 as YYEEEE. The CDR3 consists of 16 residues. DNA of the CDR3: TGTGCCAGCAGCCAATATAGCGGGGGCCTGGCGGATACGCAGTATTTT. This codes for CASSQYSGGLADTQYF. Using reference TRBV5-6 and TRBJ2-3 for the parts outside the CDR3, the full variable domain is DAGVTQSPTHLIKTRGQQVTLRCSPKSGHDTVSWYQQALGQGPQFIFQYYEEEERQRGNFPDRFSGHQFPNYSSELNVNALLLGDSALYLCASSQYSGGLADTQYFGPGTRLTVL.

The chain uses TRBV6-5 and TRBJ2-7; D is undetermined. In germline, CDR1 is MNHEY, CDR2 SVGAGI. Deletions cut 4 bases from V and 3 bases from J, with 4 bases between. The CDR3 consists of 11 residues. This CDR3 reads CASSSFYEQYF. The CDR3 nucleotides read TGTGCCAGCAGTTCCTTCTACGAGCAGTACTTC.

The J gene is TRBJ1-6, the V gene TRBV5-1; 9 bases align to TRBD1. The germline gives CDR1 SGHRS, CDR2 YFSETQ. This CDR3 is built from 15 residues. V gave up 4 bases and J gave up 10 bases; unmatched junction bases: 9. The CDR3 spells CASSPRTGADSPLHF. For the CDR3, the DNA is TGCGCCAGCAGCCCACGGACAGGGGCGGACTCACCCCTCCACTTT.

The V gene is TRBV4-1, the J gene TRBJ1-1; D perhaps matches TRBD1 (6 bases). The germline gives CDR1 MGHRA, CDR2 YSYEKL. The CDR3 is made up of 15 amino acids. Between the trimmed V and J ends, which lost 1 base and 0 bases, there was a span of 9 bases. The CDR3 DNA sequence: TGCGCCAGCAGCCAAGCGGACAGTATGAACACTGAAGCTTTCTTT. Translation: CASSQADSMNTEAFF.